The 32 T cell receptor beta chains below come from one sample, sequenced in a study of T cell clonality in common variable immunodeficiency. Profiled with immunoSEQ multiplex PCR; TCRdb holds only in-frame clones, not every one. The sample shows under 45,000 clones, none of them appearing just once. Sequencing was carried out using peripheral blood mononuclear cells. These receptors all stem from a person aged 18 to 75 in good health.

This clone came up many times. The read comes to an end 3 residues before the CDR3 does, leaving the germline J gene to fill in the end. The chain recombines TRBV2 with TRBJ2-5; 13 positions agree with TRBD2. The CDR3 covers 15 residues. The V gene's germline CDR1 is SNHLY and CDR2 FYNNEI. V lost 6 bases to trimming and J lost 7 bases; unmatched junction nucleotides: 8. The DNA read from the CDR3 is TGTGCCAGCAGACGACTAGCGGGAGGCTGGGGGACC. It specifies CASRRLAGGWGT. The CDR3, in full, reads CASRRLAGGWGTQYF. The full variable domain, its missing parts supplied by reference TRBV2 and TRBJ2-5, is EPEVTQTPSHQVTQMGQEVILRCVPISNHLYFYWYRQILGQKVEFLVSFYNNEISEKSEIFDDQFSVERPDGSNFTLKIRSTKLEDSAMYFCASRRLAGGWGTQYFGPGTRLLVL.

This clone occurred many times. The observed sequence ends 3 residues before the CDR3 terminus, with the missing tail filled in from the germline J gene. V usage is TRBV18 and J usage is TRBJ2-3, with D possibly matching TRBD2 (6 bases). The length of the CDR3 is 14 residues. Germline V gene sequence: CDR1 KGHSH, CDR2 LQKENI. V was pared by 6 bases and J by 2 bases, with 12 bases between. CDR3 DNA, as far as it was read: TGTGCCAGCTCGTGGGACTCCCCCACAGATACG. This encodes CASSWDSPTDT. The CDR3 in full is CASSWDSPTDTQYF. The whole variable domain, filled in from reference TRBV18 and TRBJ2-3, reads NAGVMQNPRHLVRRRGQEARLRCSPMKGHSHVYWYRQLPEEGLKFMVYLQKENIIDESGMPKERFSAEFPKEGPSILRIQQVVRGDSAAYFCASSWDSPTDTQYFGPGTRLTVL.

This clone was detected ten times or more. The CDR3 is cut off 3 residues early in the read; its end comes from the germline J gene. This chain connects TRBV7-9 to TRBJ2-5, with D possibly being TRBD1 (6 bases). The CDR3 has 15 residues. V lost 2 bases, J lost 1 base, and 11 bases lay in between. The V gene's germline CDR1 is SEHNR and CDR2 FQNEAQ (reference sequence). CDR3 bases read: TGTGCCAGCAGCTTAATAGTACAGGGCCAAGAGACC. Amino acids: CASSLIVQGQET. The full CDR3 is CASSLIVQGQETQYF.

This clone was detected ten times or more. The CDR3 end lies 3 residues beyond the end of the read and is filled in from the germline J gene. V gene TRBV14 combines with J gene TRBJ2-3; D not certain. The germline CDR1 and CDR2 sequences are SGHDN and FVKESK. This CDR3 contains 12 residues. Trimming pared 1 base from V and 5 bases from J, leaving 4 bases between. The CDR3 here is CASSQVRDTQYF. Incomplete CDR3 DNA: TGTGCCAGCAGCCAAGTCAGAGATACG.

Note on this clone: The CDR3 end lies 3 residues beyond the end of the read and is filled in from the germline J gene. The chain combines TRBV7-2 with TRBJ1-1, with D possibly TRBD1 on 5 matching bases. The CDR3 totals 16 residues. Germline assignment: CDR1 SGHTA and CDR2 FQGNSA. CDR3 sequence reads: CASRLAPETVNTEAFF. The DNA read from the CDR3 is TGTGCAAGTCGCTTAGCGCCCGAGACAGTGAACACTGAA.

This clone was counted many times. The read ends 3 residues early relative to the CDR3; the germline J gene fills the gap. This chain uses TRBV7-9 with TRBJ2-3; D possibly corresponds to TRBD2 (5 bases). This CDR3 is built from 15 residues. Germline V gene lookup returns CDR1 SEHNR and CDR2 FQNEAQ (reference sequence). V lost 5 bases and J 2 bases, leaving 14 bases between the germline ends. The covered CDR3 bases are TGTGCCAGCAGCCCCCAGCGGACCTACACAGATACG. As protein: CASSPQRTYTDT. In full, the CDR3 reads CASSPQRTYTDTQYF.

This clone was found many times. The read ends 3 residues shy of where the CDR3 ends; the end is completed using the germline J gene. The chain recombines TRBV5-1 with TRBJ2-3, with TRBD2 matching 13 bases. V lost 3 bases to trimming and J lost 3 bases; unmatched junction nucleotides: 7. Per the germline V gene, CDR1 is SGHRS and CDR2 is YFSETQ. This CDR3 is 17 amino acids long. The sequenced CDR3 bases are TGCGCCAGCAGCTCAGGGACTAGCGGGACGGGGACAGATACG. Amino acid sequence: CASSSGTSGTGTDT. The complete CDR3 protein is CASSSGTSGTGTDTQYF.

This clone was observed at least ten times. The read ends 3 residues shy of where the CDR3 ends; the end is completed using the germline J gene. The rearrangement joins TRBV20-1 to TRBJ2-7, with 11 bases matching TRBD1. The germline V gene has CDR1 DFQATT and CDR2 SNEGSKA (reference sequence). There are 13 residues in the CDR3. The J segment lost 2 bases and the V segment lost 3 bases, leaving 0 bases of the junction unmatched. CDR3 amino acids: CSARDRGPYEQYF. CDR3 bases read: TGCAGTGCTAGGGACAGGGGGCCCTACGAG.

This clone has a count of ten or more. The read gets to within 3 residues of the CDR3 end, and the germline J gene fills in the rest. The rearrangement links TRBV28 to TRBJ2-3; 9 bases align to TRBD1. With 7 bases clipped from V and 4 bases from J, the junction kept 18 bases outside the gene matches. Germline loops: CDR1 MDHEN, CDR2 SYDVKM. The CDR3 is 18 residues long. The CDR3 DNA, read in part, is TGTGCCAGCAAAGCATCTCCGGGACAGGGTCTTCTGGCAGATACG. Amino acid sequence: CASKASPGQGLLADT. The whole CDR3 sequence reads CASKASPGQGLLADTQYF.

This clone has a count of ten or more. The CDR3 end is not reached by the read, which stops 3 residues before it; the germline J gene fills it in. The rearrangement joins TRBV18 to TRBJ2-5; 10 positions match TRBD1. After removal of 3 bases from V and 3 bases from J, the junction contained 4 bases not matched to a gene. From germline, CDR1 is KGHSH and CDR2 LQKENI. This CDR3 has 15 residues. The CDR3 region is CASSPGTGAEETQYF. CDR3 DNA (partial): TGTGCCAGCTCACCGGGGACAGGGGCCGAAGAGACC.

There are many counts of this clone. The CDR3 DNA, read in part, is TGTGCCAGCAGCTTGGGGTTATTCAACAGGGACGAG. Translation: CASSLGLFNRDE. The entire CDR3 reads CASSLGLFNRDEQYF. The V and J genes are TRBV7-2 and TRBJ2-7, with D tentatively TRBD1 (6 bases). The read falls 3 residues short of the CDR3 end, and the missing part is taken from the germline J gene. The CDR3 loop spans 15 amino acids. Germline assignment: CDR1 SGHTA and CDR2 FQGNSA. V lost 3 bases, J lost 5 bases, and 17 bases lay in between.

This clone showed up many times. The read comes to an end 3 residues before the CDR3 does, leaving the germline J gene to fill in the end. J is TRBJ2-7 and V is TRBV29-1; the match to TRBD2 covers 8 bases. Trimming removed 8 bases from V and 1 base from J; junction bases left unmatched: 16. The CDR3 sequence is 16 residues long. Germline V gene data show CDR1 as SQVTM and CDR2 as ANQGSEA. The sequenced part of the CDR3 DNA is TGCAGCCCTGAGTCGTGGTGGCGGGAGGAATCCTACGAG. Its translation is CSPESWWREESYE. The complete CDR3 protein is CSPESWWREESYEQYF.

This clone has at least ten counts. The CDR3: CSASTRNYNEQFF. CDR3 bases read: TGCAGTGCCTCCACTAGAAACTACAATGAG. The chain is built from TRBV20-1 and TRBJ2-1, with D maybe TRBD2 (5 bases). The CDR3 end lies 3 residues beyond the end of the read and is filled in from the germline J gene. The CDR3 is made up of 13 amino acids. CDR1 and CDR2 from the germline V gene are DFQATT and SNEGSKA (reference sequence). Trimming cost V 6 bases and J 3 bases, with 12 bases left between them.

In its sample, this clone was seen many times. The missing CDR3 end, 3 residues past where the read stops, is filled in from the germline J gene. The chain combines TRBV20-1 with TRBJ1-5; 7 nucleotides match TRBD1. The CDR3 covers 15 residues. The ends lost 0 bases at V and 3 bases at J; junction bases unmatched: 5. In germline, CDR1 is DFQATT, CDR2 SNEGSKA (reference sequence). The CDR3 bases that were read are TGCAGTGCTAGAGATCGAACAGGGGCCAATCAGCCC. Translating gives CSARDRTGANQP. In full, the CDR3 reads CSARDRTGANQPQHF.

This clone was detected many times. The read ends 3 residues shy of where the CDR3 ends; the end is completed using the germline J gene. V is TRBV7-2 and J is TRBJ1-6; D call uncertain. The CDR3 runs 12 residues. Per germline, CDR1 SGHTA and CDR2 FQGNSA. V was clipped by 0 bases and J by 10 bases, with 4 bases between them. CDR3 in amino acids: CASSLARSPLHF. Incomplete CDR3 DNA: TGTGCCAGCAGCTTAGCGCGATCACCC.

This clone was observed many times. From the germline J gene comes the end of the CDR3, since the read stops 3 residues before it. The rearrangement joins TRBV20-1 to TRBJ2-7; 12 bases align to TRBD2. With V trimmed by 8 bases and J by 4 bases, 6 bases remained unmatched. The CDR3 is 13 amino acids. Germline CDR1 is DFQATT and CDR2 is SNEGSKA (reference sequence). The DNA read from the CDR3 is TGCAGTCTAACGACTAGCGGGAGTTACGAG. It yields the protein CSLTTSGSYE. The entire CDR3 protein is CSLTTSGSYEQYF.

This clone was seen ten or more times. Read data end 3 residues before the CDR3 end; the end is taken from the germline J gene. This rearrangement joins TRBV12-3 or TRBV12-4 to TRBJ2-1, with 13 bases identical to TRBD2. The CDR3 consists of 14 residues. Germline trimming cut 5 bases from V and 7 bases from J; bases unmatched to any gene: 2. Partial CDR3 DNA: TGTGCCAGCAGTAGGACTAGCGGGGGAAATGAG. It is translated as CASSRTSGGNE. The full CDR3 is CASSRTSGGNEQFF.

This clone was picked up many times. The read terminates 3 residues ahead of where the CDR3 ends, so the germline J gene completes it. The chain has TRBV7-3 and TRBJ2-1; D possibly corresponds to TRBD2 (6 bases). Trimming pared 2 bases from V and 8 bases from J, leaving 13 bases between. The CDR3 contains 14 residues. CDR1 and CDR2 (germline): SGHTA, FQGTGA. The CDR3 protein is CASSLGGWVDEQFF. The sequenced part of the CDR3 DNA is TGTGCCAGCAGCTTAGGGGGGTGGGTCGATGAG. The entire variable domain, with the rest obtained from reference TRBV7-3 and TRBJ2-1, is as follows: GAGVSQTPSNKVTEKGKYVELRCDPISGHTALYWYRQSLGQGPEFLIYFQGTGAADDSGLPNDRFFAVRPEGSVSTLKIQRTERGDSAVYLCASSLGGWVDEQFFGPGTRLTVL.

As for this clone: The read terminates 3 residues ahead of where the CDR3 ends, so the germline J gene completes it. The chain combines TRBV6-4 with TRBJ1-4; TRBD1 might be the D (5 bases). The CDR3 is 14 residues long. CDR1 is MRHNA, CDR2 SNTAGT, per germline. The CDR3 here is CASSAEEGANVLFF. The covered CDR3 bases are TGTGCCAGCAGTGCGGAGGAAGGGGCCAACGTA.

A word on this clone: Read data end 3 residues before the CDR3 end; the end is taken from the germline J gene. The chain combines TRBV5-3 with TRBJ1-3; 7 positions agree with TRBD1. TRBV5-3 is placed among ORFs of uncertain function. V dropped 6 bases and J dropped 2; count of bases not matched to a gene: 17. CDR3 length: 18 residues. Here the CDR3 reads CARNFPGPYRGAGNTIYF. The CDR3 DNA, read in part, is TGTGCCAGAAATTTCCCAGGGCCGTACAGGGGAGCTGGAAACACC.

Ten or more counts support this clone. The junction and the germline gene differ at one end; a read error may be behind it. The read ends 3 residues shy of where the CDR3 ends; the end is completed using the germline J gene. The V call is TRBV7-7, the J call TRBJ2-1, with a tentative D call TRBD2 (6 bases). The CDR3 spans 18 residues. The germline V gene has CDR1 SSHAT and CDR2 FNYEAQ (reference sequence). The DNA read from the CDR3 is TGTGCTAGCAGCTTACATCAGCGGTTGCCGGGGGTTTACAATGAG. The encoded protein is CASSLHQRLPGVYNE. The entire CDR3 is CASSLHQRLPGVYNEQFF.

This clone was recorded at least ten times. The read ends 3 residues early relative to the CDR3; the germline J gene fills the gap. The chain couples TRBV18 to TRBJ2-7, with unresolved D. Germline loops: CDR1 KGHSH, CDR2 LQKENI. The CDR3 totals 12 residues. Between the trimmed V and J ends, which lost 2 bases and 2 bases, there was a span of 4 bases. Here the CDR3 reads CASSPDTYEQYF. The part of the CDR3 DNA that was read is TGTGCCAGCTCACCAGACACCTACGAG.

This clone was found many times. The CDR3 end lies 3 residues beyond the end of the read and is filled in from the germline J gene. The chain couples TRBV5-1 to TRBJ2-7; 10 bases map to TRBD2. This CDR3 comprises 16 residues. CDR1 and CDR2 from the germline V gene are SGHRS and YFSETQ. J gave up 1 base and V 4 bases, and 8 bases lay outside the gene matches. This chain's CDR3 is CASSPSAGGLSYEQYF. The covered CDR3 bases are TGCGCCAGCAGCCCGTCAGCGGGGGGGTTATCCTACGAG.

This clone has ten or more counts. The sequence runs out 3 residues before the end of the CDR3; the remainder is reconstructed from the germline J gene. The rearrangement links TRBV5-1 to TRBJ2-2; D unclear. The CDR3 is 15 residues long. Germline V gives CDR1 SGHRS, CDR2 YFSETQ. The CDR3 loop is CASSGAAATNEKLFF. The covered CDR3 bases are TGCGCCAGCTCGGGTGCGGCCGCAACTAATGAAAAG.

This clone was picked up many times. The read gets to within 3 residues of the CDR3 end, and the germline J gene fills in the rest. The chain links TRBV5-1 to TRBJ2-5; 7 nucleotides agree with TRBD1. The V gene end was trimmed by 4 bases and the J gene end by 1 base; junction bases not matched to a gene: 7. This CDR3 contains 15 residues. The germline CDR1 and CDR2 sequences are SGHRS and YFSETQ. The CDR3 is CASSLQTGAQETQYF. The CDR3 bases that were read are TGCGCCAGCAGCCTCCAAACAGGGGCCCAAGAGACC.

Ten or more counts support this clone. The sequenced CDR3 bases are TGTGCCAGCTCACCTCCGTCTAGCTCCTACGAG. This sequence encodes CASSPPSSSYE. The entire CDR3 protein reads CASSPPSSSYEQYF. The chain is built from TRBV18 and TRBJ2-7; D unresolved. The sequenced fragment ends 3 residues before the CDR3 boundary, so the rest is inferred from the germline J gene. This CDR3 is built from 14 residues. Trimming took off 3 bases at V and 0 bases at J, with 9 bases between the two ends. The V gene's germline CDR1 is KGHSH and CDR2 LQKENI.

This clone was seen repeatedly, ten times or more. CDR3 protein: CASSLEGRYTDTQYF. The covered CDR3 bases are TGCGCCAGCAGCTTGGAGGGCAGGTACACAGATACG. This chain connects TRBV5-1 to TRBJ2-3; D gene uncertain. The read terminates 3 residues before the CDR3 end, so the remaining end is supplied by the germline J gene. With 0 bases removed from V and 2 bases from J, the gap between germline ends came to 10 bases. The CDR3 is 15 residues long. In germline, CDR1 is SGHRS, CDR2 YFSETQ.

This clone was found many times. Possible read error: a much larger clone is one base away. Other DNA sequences within the sample encode an identical CDR3. The CDR3 DNA, read in part, is TGCGCCAGCAGCTTGGCCGGCGGGAGCTCCTACAATGAG. Translated: CASSLAGGSSYNE. The complete CDR3 protein is CASSLAGGSSYNEQFF. The chain couples TRBV5-1 to TRBJ2-1; TRBD2 aligns across 7 bases. The observed sequence ends 3 residues before the CDR3 terminus, with the missing tail filled in from the germline J gene. In germline, CDR1 is SGHRS, CDR2 YFSETQ. The CDR3 is 16 amino acids. The trim removed 0 bases at V and 0 bases at J, leaving 3 bases unmatched.

The table lists this clone with many counts. The CDR3 end falls 3 residues outside the read, so it is completed with the germline J gene. The chain links TRBV28 to TRBJ2-6; 9 bases are shared with TRBD1. Germline V lookup: CDR1 MDHEN, CDR2 SYDVKM. Trimming took 5 bases from V and 2 from J; bases not matched to a gene: 10. This CDR3 is 18 amino acids long. The CDR3 here is CASSPRTGADPGANVLTF. The CDR3 bases that were read are TGTGCCAGCAGTCCTCGGACAGGGGCAGATCCTGGGGCCAACGTC.

This clone showed up just a few times. The CDR3 is cut off 3 residues early in the read; its end comes from the germline J gene. The genes are TRBV20-1 and TRBJ1-2, with 7 nucleotides matching TRBD1. The CDR3 is 14 residues long. Germline V gives CDR1 DFQATT, CDR2 SNEGSKA (reference sequence). V shed 1 base, J shed 4 bases, and the junction held 6 bases outside the gene matches. The CDR3 loop is CSARGQGHGYGYTF. The part of the CDR3 DNA that was read is TGCAGTGCTAGAGGACAGGGTCATGGCTATGGC.

This clone occurred many times. The read comes to an end 3 residues before the CDR3 does, leaving the germline J gene to fill in the end. The chain links TRBV29-1 to TRBJ2-7; 7 nucleotides agree with TRBD2. Trimming took 6 bases from V and 4 from J; bases not matched to a gene: 9. CDR1 is SQVTM and CDR2 is ANQGSEA in the germline V gene. The CDR3 consists of 13 residues. The CDR3 is CSVTVGGIYEQYF. The DNA read from the CDR3 is TGCAGCGTGACAGTGGGGGGGATATACGAG.

This clone was counted many times. The read falls 3 residues short of the CDR3 end, and the missing part is taken from the germline J gene. This rearrangement joins TRBV19 to TRBJ2-2; tentative D call: TRBD1 (6 bases). V lost 4 bases and J 2 bases, leaving 20 bases between the germline ends. Per the germline V gene, CDR1 is LNHDA and CDR2 is SQIVND (reference sequence). The CDR3 contains 18 residues. Partial CDR3 DNA: TGTGCCAGTAGTACAGGGGCCCGGACGGACCTAAACACCGGGGAG. Protein: CASSTGARTDLNTGE. The entire CDR3 protein is CASSTGARTDLNTGELFF. The full variable domain, with the rest looked up from reference TRBV19 and TRBJ2-2, is DGGITQSPKYLFRKEGQNVTLSCEQNLNHDAMYWYRQDPGQGLRLIYYSQIVNDFQKGDIAEGYSVSREKKESFPLTVTSAQKNPTAFYLCASSTGARTDLNTGELFFGEGSRLTVL.